This T cell receptor (beta chain) was captured in a study of spatial heterogeneity in lung cancer. Across the study: Beta-chain sequences consistently outnumbered alpha-chain sequences in detection. Each unique TCR and UMI combination was seen more than ten times on average in raw reads.

TCRdb independently ran MiXCR on the 5' RACE reads; one entry per CDR3 protein. Here the sample spans about 92,000 distinct CDR3 sequences, 9.5% to 15% being singletons. The CDR3 totals 14 residues. V dropped 7 bases and J dropped 5; count of bases not matched to a gene: 12. Germline V gene data show CDR1 as SQVTM and CDR2 as ANQGSEA. The table lists this clonotype with many counts. The sample's time point: sample taken at primary tumor resection. A total of 72 untreated early-stage non-small cell lung cancer patients served as donors. Sequencing covered unsorted whole RNA taken from tumor, nontumor lung or frozen PBMC.

Sample: PBMCs, taken at surgery. This TCR derives from a male donor with early-stage non-small cell lung cancer. V usage is TRBV29-1 and J usage is TRBJ1-2; TRBD1 matches 8 bases. The CDR3 DNA is TGCAGCGCCGATCCGGGACAGGTGGGGTATGGCTACACCTTC. Translation gives CSADPGQVGYGYTF. Full variable domain (rest looked up from reference TRBV29-1 and TRBJ1-2): SAVISQKPSRDICQRGTSLTIQCQVDSQVTMMFWYRQQPGQSLTLIATANQGSEATYESGFVIDKFPISRPNLTFSTLTVSNMSPEDSSIYLCSADPGQVGYGYTFGSGTRLTVV.